A single sample is the source of the 13 T cell receptor beta chains below, sequenced in a study of T cell responses to AZD1222 COVID-19 vaccine. Repertoires were generated with immunoSEQ multiplex PCR, while TCRdb's copy carries only in-frame clones and drops some. The sample holds some 150,000 clones; more than 70% are singletons and the top ten take more than 3%. The specimen was peripheral blood, collected on day 0 of MenACWY control vaccination. All receptors come from an adult in good health.

The gene calls are TRBV7-6 and TRBJ2-2; D is possibly TRBD2 (7 bases). This CDR3 comprises 16 residues. Germline V gives CDR1 SGHVS, CDR2 FNYEAQ. The V end was cut by 2 bases, the J end by 0 bases, with 10 bases between. The CDR3 reads CASSLRGAPNTGELFF. The CDR3 bases are TGTGCCAGCAGCTTACGGGGGGCCCCGAACACCGGGGAGCTGTTTTTT.

The V gene is TRBV5-1, the J gene TRBJ1-1; a possible D gene is TRBD1 (5 bases). The CDR3 sequence is 15 residues long. The V end lost 4 bases, the J end lost 1 base, and 14 bases lay between the germline ends. The germline CDR1 and CDR2 sequences are SGHRS and YFSETQ. CDR3 DNA: TGCGCCAGCAGCCTTGGCTTGGGGGAGAACACTGAAGCTTTCTTT. Residues: CASSLGLGENTEAFF.

The rearrangement joins TRBV4-3 to TRBJ2-2; 13 bases map to TRBD2. This CDR3 is 16 amino acids long. Germline CDR1 and CDR2: LGHNA and YSLEER. V shed 5 bases and J 5 bases; nucleotides not matched to a gene: 5. As DNA, the CDR3 is TGCGCCAGCAGCACCCGACTAGCGGGAGGAACCGGGGAGCTGTTTTTT. It is translated as CASSTRLAGGTGELFF.

The gene calls are TRBV5-4 and TRBJ2-1, with 15 bases matching TRBD2. The V segment lost 4 bases and the J segment 4 bases; nucleotides outside the gene matches: 9. The CDR3 length is 18 residues. Germline V gene sequence: CDR1 SGHNT, CDR2 YYREEE (reference sequence). CDR3 amino acids: CASSTGLAGGIKYNEQFF. The CDR3 DNA is TGTGCCAGCAGCACAGGACTAGCGGGGGGGATTAAGTACAATGAGCAGTTCTTC. Variable domain in full (rest from reference TRBV5-4 and TRBJ2-1): ETGVTQSPTHLIKTRGQQVTLRCSSQSGHNTVSWYQQALGQGPQFIFQYYREEENGRGNFPPRFSGLQFPNYSSELNVNALELDDSALYLCASSTGLAGGIKYNEQFFGPGTRLTVL.

The chain has TRBV11-2 and TRBJ2-1, with D perhaps matching TRBD2 (6 bases). This CDR3 has 13 residues. The germline CDR1 and CDR2 sequences are SGHAT and FQNNGV. V was pared by 1 base and J by 8 bases, with 9 bases between. The CDR3 is CASSLGGEDEQFF. The CDR3 DNA reads as TGTGCCAGCAGCTTAGGAGGGGAGGATGAGCAGTTCTTC. Variable domain in full (rest from reference TRBV11-2 and TRBJ2-1): EAGVAQSPRYKIIEKRQSVAFWCNPISGHATLYWYQQILGQGPKLLIQFQNNGVVDDSQLPKDRFSAERLKGVDSTLKIQPAKLEDSAVYLCASSLGGEDEQFFGPGTRLTVL.

The chain carries TRBV5-1 and TRBJ2-3; D is possibly TRBD2 (6 bases). CDR3 size: 16 residues. The germline V gene has CDR1 SGHRS and CDR2 YFSETQ. V shed 0 bases and J shed 1 base, with 12 bases lying between them. The CDR3 here is CASSLEGLSRTDTQYF. The CDR3 DNA reads TGCGCCAGCAGCTTGGAGGGACTCTCTCGCACAGATACGCAGTATTTT.

V gene TRBV12-3 or TRBV12-4 combines with J gene TRBJ1-5; D perhaps matches TRBD1 (5 bases). The V and J ends lost 6 bases and 2 bases respectively, with 8 bases between them. The CDR3 totals 13 residues. This chain's CDR3 is CASRRGGNQPQHF. The CDR3 region has the DNA TGTGCCAGCAGGAGGGGTGGCAATCAGCCCCAGCATTTT.

This chain links TRBV6-5 with TRBJ2-1, with a weak D call TRBD2 (6 bases). The CDR3 sequence is 13 residues long. The V end was cut by 7 bases, the J end by 3 bases, with 10 bases between. Germline loops: CDR1 MNHEY, CDR2 SVGAGI. In DNA, the CDR3 is TGTGCCAGCACCCGGGACTTCTACAATGAGCAGTTCTTC. This translates into CASTRDFYNEQFF.

V and J are TRBV4-1 and TRBJ2-1; 7 bases are shared with TRBD2. Unmatched junction bases numbered 8, after V lost 1 base and J lost 8 bases. The CDR3 covers 15 residues. Per germline, CDR1 MGHRA and CDR2 YSYEKL. CDR3 in DNA: TGCGCCAGCAGCCAAGTAGGGACTAATATCCATGAGCAGTTCTTC. This codes for CASSQVGTNIHEQFF.

This clone was detected only a few times. The CDR3 DNA follows: TGTGCCACCAGCAGGGGACTAGCCCCCACAGATACGCAGTATTTT. Translating it yields CATSRGLAPTDTQYF. V and J are TRBV15 and TRBJ2-3; 9 positions agree with TRBD2. Germline CDR1 reads LNHNV; CDR2 reads YYDKDF (reference sequence). The CDR3 is 15 amino acids. With V trimmed by 3 bases and J by 2 bases, 3 bases remained unmatched.

The CDR3 DNA is TGTGCCAGCAGCTTCCTAGGGGGCAATGAGCAGTTCTTC. Translated: CASSFLGGNEQFF. The chain combines TRBV7-3 with TRBJ2-1, with D perhaps TRBD1 (6 bases). The V and J ends lost 3 bases and 6 bases respectively, with 9 bases between them. Per the germline V gene, CDR1 is SGHTA and CDR2 is FQGTGA. The CDR3 is 13 amino acids.

The chain carries TRBV18 and TRBJ2-7; maybe TRBD1 (6 bases). Germline CDR1 KGHSH, CDR2 LQKENI. The CDR3 consists of 15 residues. V lost 3 bases to trimming and J lost 4 bases, with 16 bases between them. DNA for the CDR3: TGTGCCAGCTCACCGCCGGGCCCAGGGGCGTACGAGCAGTACTTC. As protein: CASSPPGPGAYEQYF.

The chain uses TRBV9 and TRBJ1-1; D call uncertain. Trimming took off 1 base at V and 5 bases at J, with 15 bases between the two ends. Germline V lookup: CDR1 SGDLS, CDR2 YYNGEE. This CDR3 comprises 15 residues. The CDR3 spells CASSVNWAEGTEAFF. CDR3 DNA sequence: TGTGCCAGCAGCGTAAACTGGGCTGAAGGGACTGAAGCTTTCTTT.